Reported below is one TCR beta chain. This sample was taken from a study of shared clonotypes between healthy human individuals. V was pared by 4 bases and J by 4 bases, with 3 bases of the junction left unmatched. The CDR3 totals 15 residues. Germline V gene data show CDR1 as SGHTA and CDR2 as FQGNSA. The method was immunoSEQ multiplex PCR; TCRdb's version includes in-frame clones alone and lacks a portion of them. The repertoire holds approximately 330,000 clones, around 70% seen once, with roughly 10% in the top ten. The chain couples TRBV7-2 to TRBJ2-6; 8 nucleotides agree with TRBD1. The sequence derives from a man aged 25-40 years in good health. The sequenced material came from memory CD4+ T cells sorted from blood. The subset denotes: CD45RA-negative fraction. For the CDR3, the DNA is TGTGCCAGCAGCTCCAGGGGGCGAGGGGCCAACGTCCTGACTTTC. This gives the protein CASSSRGRGANVLTF.